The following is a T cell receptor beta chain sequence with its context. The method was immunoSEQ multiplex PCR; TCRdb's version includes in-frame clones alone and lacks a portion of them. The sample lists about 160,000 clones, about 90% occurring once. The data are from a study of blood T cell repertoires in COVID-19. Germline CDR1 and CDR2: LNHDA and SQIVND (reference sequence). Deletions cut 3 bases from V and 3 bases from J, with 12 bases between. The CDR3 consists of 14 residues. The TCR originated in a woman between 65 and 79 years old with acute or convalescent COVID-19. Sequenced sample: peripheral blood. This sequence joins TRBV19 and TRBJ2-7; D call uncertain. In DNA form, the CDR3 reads TGTGCCAGTAGTATGACCGGCTCGGGCTACGAGCAGTACTTC. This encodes CASSMTGSGYEQYF.